The clone carrying this T cell receptor (beta chain) was detected ten times or more. Its antigen remains unknown. The CDR3 covers 14 residues. J was trimmed by 4 bases and V by 4 bases; bases with no gene match: 3. Germline V lookup: CDR1 SQVTM, CDR2 ANQGSEA. This entry is derived from a study of CD8 T cells in ankylosing spondylitis. The study, taken as a whole, reports: Characteristic, it appeared, of ankylosing spondylitis blood was a TCR beta motif of roughly eight highly homologous variants. Reactive arthritis synovial fluid and blood were previously reported to contain some motif variants.

Molecular-barcoded quantitative 5'-RACE produced these TCR beta libraries. TCRdb itself ran the 5' RACE reads through MiXCR, one entry per CDR3 protein. The profile shows 85,000 to 100,000 distinct CDR3 sequences, about 9% of them singletons. The receptor's source is a male donor with ankylosing spondylitis or in good health (not recorded which). V is TRBV29-1 and J is TRBJ2-3; 12 bases align to TRBD2. The sample was blood, either unsorted or a sorted T cell fraction (not recorded which). The CDR3: CSVGLAGASDTQYF. The CDR3 DNA follows: TGCAGCGTTGGACTAGCGGGGGCCTCAGATACGCAGTATTTT.